This T cell receptor beta chain is from a study of blood T cells in healthy people across ages. In this sample, this clonotype turned up a few times. Its antigen is undetermined. V was pared by 5 bases and J by 2 bases, with 8 bases of the junction left unmatched. The germline gives CDR1 PRHDT, CDR2 FYEKMQ (reference sequence). This CDR3 contains 16 residues. The study, taken as a whole, reports: Diversity of TCR beta per million T cells declined in a roughly linear way with age. Both naive CD4+ cell counts and diversity were greater in long-lived donors than in aged donors.

Alongside a J-beta primer mix, a sample-barcoded 5' primer served in a second PCR lasting about 7 to 11 cycles. No fewer than 3 million CDR3-containing paired-end reads came from each sample. TCRdb redid the calling of the 5' RACE reads with MiXCR, one entry per CDR3 protein. The table includes approximately 2,000,000 distinct CDR3 sequences, approximately 40% detected once. The source material was blood. This sequence joins TRBV13 and TRBJ1-2; 10 nucleotides line up with TRBD1. The sequence derives from a human donor in good health. This chain's CDR3 is CASSPSGTGDNYGYTF. CDR3 DNA sequence: TGTGCCAGCAGCCCCTCCGGGACAGGGGACAACTATGGCTACACCTTC.